This T cell receptor beta chain was obtained from a study of vaccination and CD4 T cells after COVID-19. Study-level background: Median time from COVID diagnosis to post-COVID sampling was over 95 days (35 to 161). Each of the control cultures got a CEFX pool, an HIV-1 Nef pool, or no peptide. Post-vaccination specimens were collected at a median of approximately 66 days following dose two (range 14 to 241).

On this clonotype itself: The target antigen is unknown.

General observations from the study: A comparatively limited set of convalescent patients was examined, with no early post-infection timepoints.

At the Johns Hopkins FTIC core, DNA taken from cultured CD4+ T cells was sequenced by way of the Oncomine TCR Beta short-read assay. TCRdb redid the calling of the PCR reads with MiXCR, one entry per CDR3 protein. In the table there are 15,000 to 20,000 distinct CDR3 sequences, over 45% of which are singletons. Treatment of the sample: roughly 10-day PBMC culture with coronavirus spike peptide pools or control peptides (ViraFEST assay). V was pared by 8 bases and J by 6 bases, with 6 bases of the junction left unmatched. Germline V CDR1 and CDR2: DFQATT, SNEGSKA (reference sequence). This CDR3 contains 12 residues.

This clonotype was sampled from a human donor who had recovered from COVID-19. This chain joins TRBV20-1 and TRBJ2-7, with TRBD2 matching over 11 bases. The sample taken for sequencing was CD4+ T cells from blood, cultured in vitro. Here the CDR3 reads CSSSGRASEQYF. The CDR3 region has the DNA TGCAGTAGTAGCGGGAGGGCCTCCGAGCAGTACTTC.